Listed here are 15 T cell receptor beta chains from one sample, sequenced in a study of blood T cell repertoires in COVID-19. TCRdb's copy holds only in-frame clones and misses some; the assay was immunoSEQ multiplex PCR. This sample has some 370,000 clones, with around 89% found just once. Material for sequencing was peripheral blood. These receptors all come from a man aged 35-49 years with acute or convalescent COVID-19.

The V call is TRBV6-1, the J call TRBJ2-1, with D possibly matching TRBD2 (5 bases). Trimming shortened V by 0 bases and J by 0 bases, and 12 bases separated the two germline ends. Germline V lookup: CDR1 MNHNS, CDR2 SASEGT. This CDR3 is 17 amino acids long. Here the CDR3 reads CASSEARLAYSYNEQFF. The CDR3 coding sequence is TGTGCCAGCAGTGAAGCGCGGCTAGCCTACTCCTACAATGAGCAGTTCTTC.

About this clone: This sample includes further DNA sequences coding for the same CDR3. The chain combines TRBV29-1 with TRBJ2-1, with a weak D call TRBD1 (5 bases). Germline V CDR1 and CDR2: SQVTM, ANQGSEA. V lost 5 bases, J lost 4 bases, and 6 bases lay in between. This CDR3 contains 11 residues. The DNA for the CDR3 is TGCAGCGTTAGACAGTACAATGAGCAGTTCTTC. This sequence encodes CSVRQYNEQFF.

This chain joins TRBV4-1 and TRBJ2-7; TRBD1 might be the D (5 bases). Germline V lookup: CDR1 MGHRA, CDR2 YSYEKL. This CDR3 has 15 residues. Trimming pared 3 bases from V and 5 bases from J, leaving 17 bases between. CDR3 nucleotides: TGCGCCAGCAGCCAGGCATTGGCAGGGTTAGACGAGCAGTACTTC. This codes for CASSQALAGLDEQYF.

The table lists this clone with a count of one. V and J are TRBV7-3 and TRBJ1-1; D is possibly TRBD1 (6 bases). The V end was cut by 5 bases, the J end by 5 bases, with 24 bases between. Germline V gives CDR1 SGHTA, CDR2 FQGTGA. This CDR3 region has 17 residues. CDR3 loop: CASSPGGRGIAGTEAFF. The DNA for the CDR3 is TGTGCCAGCAGCCCTGGGGGCAGGGGCATAGCGGGGACTGAAGCTTTCTTT. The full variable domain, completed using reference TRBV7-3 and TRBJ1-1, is GAGVSQTPSNKVTEKGKYVELRCDPISGHTALYWYRQSLGQGPEFLIYFQGTGAADDSGLPNDRFFAVRPEGSVSTLKIQRTERGDSAVYLCASSPGGRGIAGTEAFFGQGTRLTVV.

The CDR3 coding sequence is TGTGCCAGCAGACAGATACAGGGTCCGACGAACACCGGGGAGCTGTTTTTT. This translates into CASRQIQGPTNTGELFF. The V gene is TRBV2, the J gene TRBJ2-2, with D possibly being TRBD1 (6 bases). The ends were cut back, 6 bases at V and 0 bases at J, with 17 bases in the middle. Germline CDR1 is SNHLY and CDR2 is FYNNEI. The CDR3 length is 17 residues.

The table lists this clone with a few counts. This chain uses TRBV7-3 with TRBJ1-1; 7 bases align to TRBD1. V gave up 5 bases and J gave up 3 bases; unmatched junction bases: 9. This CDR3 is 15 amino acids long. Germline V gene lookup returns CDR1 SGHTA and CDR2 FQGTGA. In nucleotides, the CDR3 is TGTGCCAGCAGCCAACCGGGACAGTCGGACACTGAAGCTTTCTTT. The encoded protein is CASSQPGQSDTEAFF.

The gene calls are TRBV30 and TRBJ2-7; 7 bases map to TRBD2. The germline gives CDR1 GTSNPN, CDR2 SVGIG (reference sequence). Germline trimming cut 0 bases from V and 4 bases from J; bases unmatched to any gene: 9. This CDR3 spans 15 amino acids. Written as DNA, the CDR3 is TGTGCCTGGAGTGTAGATCAGGGACTAAAATACGAGCAGTACTTC. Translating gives CAWSVDQGLKYEQYF.

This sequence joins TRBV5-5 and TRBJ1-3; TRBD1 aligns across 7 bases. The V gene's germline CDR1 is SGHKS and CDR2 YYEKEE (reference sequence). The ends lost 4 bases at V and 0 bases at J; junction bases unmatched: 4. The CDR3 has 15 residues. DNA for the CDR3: TGTGCCAGCAGCACGCGGACAGGCTCTGGAAACACCATATATTTT. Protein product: CASSTRTGSGNTIYF.

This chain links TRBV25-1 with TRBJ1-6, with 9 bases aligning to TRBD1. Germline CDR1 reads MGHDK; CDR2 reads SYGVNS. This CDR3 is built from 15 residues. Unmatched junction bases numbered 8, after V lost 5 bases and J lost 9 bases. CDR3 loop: CASSRDRETGSPLHF. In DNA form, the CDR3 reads TGTGCCAGCAGTCGGGACAGGGAAACAGGTTCACCCCTCCACTTT.

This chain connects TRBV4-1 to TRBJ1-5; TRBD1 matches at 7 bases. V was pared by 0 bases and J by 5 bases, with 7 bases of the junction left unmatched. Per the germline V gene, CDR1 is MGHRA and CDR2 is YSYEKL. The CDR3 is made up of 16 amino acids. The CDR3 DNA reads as TGCGCCAGCAGCCAAGAACCTGGAGACAGGGATCAGCCCCAGCATTTT. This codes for CASSQEPGDRDQPQHF.

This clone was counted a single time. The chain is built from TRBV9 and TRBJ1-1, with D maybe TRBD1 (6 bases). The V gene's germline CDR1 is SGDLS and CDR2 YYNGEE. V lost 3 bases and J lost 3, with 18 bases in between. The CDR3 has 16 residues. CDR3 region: CASSGQRGGIDTEAFF. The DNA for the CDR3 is TGTGCCAGCAGCGGCCAGAGGGGGGGCATAGACACTGAAGCTTTCTTT.

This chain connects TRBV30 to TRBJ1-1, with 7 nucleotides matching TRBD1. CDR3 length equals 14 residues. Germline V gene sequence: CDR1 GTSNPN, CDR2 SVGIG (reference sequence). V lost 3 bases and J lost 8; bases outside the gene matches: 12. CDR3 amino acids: CAWSPRQGLGEAFF. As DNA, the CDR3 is TGTGCCTGGAGCCCAAGACAGGGATTGGGAGAAGCTTTCTTT.

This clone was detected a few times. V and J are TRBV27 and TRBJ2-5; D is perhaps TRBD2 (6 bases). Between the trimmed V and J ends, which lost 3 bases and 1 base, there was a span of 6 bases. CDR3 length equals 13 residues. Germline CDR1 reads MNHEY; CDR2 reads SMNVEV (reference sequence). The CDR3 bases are TGTGCCAGCAGTTTCGGGGGCCAAGAGACCCAGTACTTC. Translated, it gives CASSFGGQETQYF.

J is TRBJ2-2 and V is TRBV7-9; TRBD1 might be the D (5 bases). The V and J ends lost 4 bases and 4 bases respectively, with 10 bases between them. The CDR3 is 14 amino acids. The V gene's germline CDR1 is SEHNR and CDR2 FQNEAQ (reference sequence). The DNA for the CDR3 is TGTGCCAGCAGCTCCCAGGGTTTCACCGGGGAGCTGTTTTTT. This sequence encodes CASSSQGFTGELFF.

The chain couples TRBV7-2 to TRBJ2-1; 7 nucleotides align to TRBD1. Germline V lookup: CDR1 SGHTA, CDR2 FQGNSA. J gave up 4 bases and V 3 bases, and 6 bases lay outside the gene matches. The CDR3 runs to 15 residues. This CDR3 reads CASSFGTVTYNEQFF. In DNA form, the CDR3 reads TGTGCCAGCAGCTTTGGGACAGTAACTTACAATGAGCAGTTCTTC. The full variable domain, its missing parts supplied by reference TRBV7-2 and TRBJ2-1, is GAGVSQSPSNKVTEKGKDVELRCDPISGHTALYWYRQSLGQGLEFLIYFQGNSAPDKSGLPSDRFSAERTGGSVSTLTIQRTQQEDSAVYLCASSFGTVTYNEQFFGPGTRLTVL.